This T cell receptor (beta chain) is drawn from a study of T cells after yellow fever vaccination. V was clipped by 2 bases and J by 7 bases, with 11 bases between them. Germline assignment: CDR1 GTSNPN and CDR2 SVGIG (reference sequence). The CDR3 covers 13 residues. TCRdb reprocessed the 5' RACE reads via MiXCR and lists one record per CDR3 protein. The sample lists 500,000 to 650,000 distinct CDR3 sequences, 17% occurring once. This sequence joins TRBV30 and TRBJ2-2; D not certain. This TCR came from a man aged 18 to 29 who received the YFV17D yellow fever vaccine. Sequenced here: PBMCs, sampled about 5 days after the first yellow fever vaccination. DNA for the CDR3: TGTGCCTGGAGTTCCCCTCCACGCGGGGAGCTGTTTTTT. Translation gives CAWSSPPRGELFF. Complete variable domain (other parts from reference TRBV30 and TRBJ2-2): SQTIHQWPATLVQPVGSPLSLECTVEGTSNPNLYWYRQAAGRGLQLLFYSVGIGQISSEVPQNLSASRPQDRQFILSSKKLLLSDSGFYLCAWSSPPRGELFFGEGSRLTVL.